This TCR beta chain was sequenced for a study of OX40 agonist ivuxolimab in advanced cancers. The table came from immunoSEQ multiplex PCR; TCRdb's copy has only in-frame clones and leaves some out. The sample holds about 70,000 clones; around 80% are singletons and the top ten take around 5%. CDR3 length: 11 residues. V lost 10 bases and J lost 3, with 10 bases in between. General observations from the study: Near-lowest levels of clonal expansion characterized partial responders at 0.1-3.0 mg/kg. Not determined was the antigen specificity of the expanded peripheral T cells. Relative to CD4+, CD8+ T cells held more expanded clones on average.

Patients were ineligible given autoimmune disease history or systemic immunosuppression. Comment on this clone: Its antigen remains unidentified.

The chain has TRBV5-3 and TRBJ1-1; no clear D. TRBV5-3 qualifies as an ORF whose function is uncertain. The sequence came from an adult with an advanced solid tumor such as melanoma, head and neck, liver or kidney cancer. The specimen comprised CD4+ or CD8+ T cells sorted from blood, sampled in a trial of the OX40 agonist ivuxolimab. The DNA of the CDR3 is TGTGCCCCTCCGAGGCACACTGAAGCTTTCTTT. Translation: CAPPRHTEAFF.